This TCR beta chain originates from a study of cytomegalovirus exposure and HLA in healthy donors. This PCR relied on a set of 60 Vbeta primers and 13 Jbeta primers. Produced via immunoSEQ multiplex PCR; TCRdb's table is partial and in-frame only. Altogether 100,000 to 150,000 clones are present, around three quarters being singletons, with the ten largest covering more than 2.5%. Germline V CDR1 and CDR2: MNHEY, SVGAGI. The length of the CDR3 is 13 residues. After removal of 6 bases from V and 4 bases from J, the junction contained 3 bases not matched to a gene. The receptor's source is a woman between 45 and 65 years old in good health and CMV-seronegative. The sample consisted of PBMCs. The chain recombines TRBV6-5 with TRBJ2-1; TRBD2 matches at 7 bases. The CDR3 here is CASRVGGYNEQFF. CDR3 in DNA: TGTGCCAGCAGGGTGGGAGGGTACAATGAGCAGTTCTTC.